The clone carrying this T cell receptor (beta chain) turned up a few times. The antigen is unknown. The sample comes from a study of somatic mutations in cytotoxic T cells in rheumatoid arthritis. Study results and limitations: For CD8+ T-cell clonality, rheumatoid arthritis patients and age-matched healthy controls did not differ significantly.

Sequencing was performed with immunoSEQ multiplex PCR; in TCRdb, only in-frame clones are kept and a portion is missing. This sample carries thousands of clones, 70% to 85% of them seen once, and the ten largest clones take about two thirds. The CDR3 is 15 residues long. Germline CDR1 is MDHEN and CDR2 is SYDVKM. J gave up 6 bases and V 3 bases, and 8 bases lay outside the gene matches. The chain combines TRBV28 with TRBJ1-5, with TRBD1 identical over 7 bases. The specimen was CD8+ T cells sorted from blood. This TCR derives from a middle-aged man with rheumatoid arthritis. CDR3 coding DNA: TGTGCCAGCAGTTTCGACAGGGACGACGGTCAGCCCCAGCATTTT. Translating it yields CASSFDRDDGQPQHF.